The 14 T cell receptor beta chains below all came from one sample that was sequenced in a study of vaccination and CD4 T cells after COVID-19. The study sequenced cultured CD4+ T cell DNA using the Oncomine TCR Beta short-read assay. Using its own MiXCR run on the PCR reads, TCRdb lists one record per CDR3 protein. The sample shows about 15,000 distinct CDR3 sequences, 43% of them seen only once. No cognate antigen is known for these TCRs. Described treatment: approximately nine-day PBMC culture with coronavirus spike peptide pools or control peptides (ViraFEST assay). Sample: CD4+ T cells from blood, cultured in vitro. Receptors originate from a human donor who had recovered from COVID-19.

This chain links TRBV10-1 with TRBJ2-1; D is perhaps TRBD2 (6 bases). V gave up 5 bases and J gave up 6 bases, with 8 bases separating them. Per the germline V gene, CDR1 is WNHNN and CDR2 is SYGVQD (reference sequence). The CDR3 sequence is 12 residues long. Here the CDR3 reads CASSILANEQFF. The CDR3 region has the DNA TGCGCCAGCAGTATACTAGCCAATGAGCAGTTCTTC.

The J gene is TRBJ2-3, the V gene TRBV4-2; 7 nucleotides line up with TRBD1. With 0 bases clipped from V and 1 base from J, the junction kept 4 bases outside the gene matches. This CDR3 is 16 amino acids long. The germline CDR1 and CDR2 sequences are LGHNA and YNFKEQ. Written as DNA, the CDR3 is TGTGCCAGCAGCCAAGATGGGACAGCCGGCACAGATACGCAGTATTTT. Translation gives CASSQDGTAGTDTQYF.

This clonotype turned up a few times. This sequence joins TRBV24-1 and TRBJ1-5; 10 nucleotides match TRBD1. Germline V gene sequence: CDR1 KGHDR, CDR2 SFDVKD. CDR3 length: 15 amino acids. Trimming removed 7 bases from V and 3 bases from J; junction bases left unmatched: 5. CDR3: CATSVGTGVNQPQHF. For the CDR3, the DNA is TGTGCCACCAGCGTTGGGACAGGGGTCAATCAGCCCCAGCATTTT.

This sequence joins TRBV30 and TRBJ2-1; D perhaps matches TRBD2 (5 bases). Germline loops: CDR1 GTSNPN, CDR2 SVGIG (reference sequence). Trimming cost V 1 base and J 10 bases, with 14 bases left between them. The length of the CDR3 is 13 residues. The DNA of the CDR3 is TGTGCCTGGAGTGGGGCTTTAAGACTAGAGCAGTTCTTC. This sequence encodes CAWSGALRLEQFF.

The V gene is TRBV7-9, the J gene TRBJ1-6; tentatively, D is TRBD1 (6 bases). The germline CDR1 and CDR2 sequences are SEHNR and FQNEAQ (reference sequence). V was trimmed by 5 bases and J by 6 bases, leaving 14 bases between them. The CDR3 spans 15 residues. The CDR3 loop reads CASSTSGQPNSPLHF. The CDR3 nucleotides are TGTGCCAGCAGCACCTCTGGACAGCCTAATTCACCCCTCCACTTT.

This clonotype has a handful of counts. The chain links TRBV15 to TRBJ1-3; D perhaps matches TRBD1 (6 bases). Per germline, CDR1 LNHNV and CDR2 YYDKDF (reference sequence). V lost 7 bases, J lost 3 bases, and 10 bases lay in between. The CDR3 is made up of 13 amino acids. CDR3 sequence: CATKWDIGNTIYF. The DNA of the CDR3 is TGTGCCACCAAATGGGACATTGGAAACACCATATATTTT.

The rearrangement links TRBV19 to TRBJ1-1; D is possibly TRBD1 (5 bases). The CDR3 runs 14 residues. Per germline, CDR1 LNHDA and CDR2 SQIVND (reference sequence). Trimming took off 3 bases at V and 0 bases at J, with 8 bases between the two ends. CDR3 coding DNA: TGTGCCAGTAGTATCATAGGGGTGAACACTGAAGCTTTCTTT. Translating it yields CASSIIGVNTEAFF. The full variable domain, in which reference TRBV19 and TRBJ1-1 provide the parts outside the CDR3, is DGGITQSPKYLFRKEGQNVTLSCEQNLNHDAMYWYRQDPGQGLRLIYYSQIVNDFQKGDIAEGYSVSREKKESFPLTVTSAQKNPTAFYLCASSIIGVNTEAFFGQGTRLTVV.

The table lists this clonotype with a few counts. The chain has TRBV10-3 and TRBJ2-1; 8 bases are shared with TRBD1. J lost 6 bases, V lost 3 bases, and 10 bases had no gene match. The CDR3 runs 16 residues. Germline V gives CDR1 ENHRY, CDR2 SYGVKD. The CDR3 bases are TGTGCCATCAGTGATTTTCAGGGGGCGATTGGCAATGAGCAGTTCTTC. Residues: CAISDFQGAIGNEQFF.

The CDR3: CSAGTSDRPNTEAFF. The CDR3 DNA follows: TGCAGTGCTGGGACCTCAGACAGACCGAACACTGAAGCTTTCTTT. The chain links TRBV20-1 to TRBJ1-1; a possible D gene is TRBD1 (5 bases). The CDR3 length is 15 residues. Between the trimmed V and J ends, which lost 5 bases and 1 base, there was a span of 17 bases. Germline CDR1 is DFQATT and CDR2 is SNEGSKA (reference sequence).

This clonotype was detected only a few times. V and J are TRBV25-1 and TRBJ1-1; possibly TRBD1 for D (6 bases). The germline gives CDR1 MGHDK, CDR2 SYGVNS. Trimming took 6 bases from V and 4 from J, leaving 18 bases between them. The CDR3 runs to 15 residues. CDR3 sequence (DNA): TGTGCCAGCAGCGTTACAGGGACCCTGGCCACTGAAGCTTTCTTT. It is translated as CASSVTGTLATEAFF.

The chain links TRBV7-2 to TRBJ2-5, with D perhaps matching TRBD1 or TRBD2 (6 bases each). The CDR3 length is 15 residues. Germline V CDR1 and CDR2: SGHTA, FQGNSA. V lost 1 base, J lost 2 bases, and 11 bases lay in between. CDR3 sequence (DNA): TGTGCCAGCAGCTTAGTGGGGGCGGGGCAAGAGACCCAGTACTTC. Its translation: CASSLVGAGQETQYF.

The rearrangement links TRBV7-2 to TRBJ2-5, with 9 bases identical to TRBD2. V dropped 2 bases and J dropped 5; count of bases not matched to a gene: 9. Looked up from germline, CDR1 is SGHTA and CDR2 is FQGNSA. This CDR3 has 16 amino acids. CDR3 DNA: TGTGCCAGCAGCTTAAGCGCTAGCGGGAATGGGGAGACCCAGTACTTC. The encoded protein is CASSLSASGNGETQYF.

The rearrangement uses TRBV6-2 or TRBV6-3 and TRBJ1-1; D gene unclear. The length of the CDR3 is 14 residues. In germline, CDR1 is MNHEY, CDR2 SVGEGT. Trimming left V 4 bases short and J 1 base short, with 10 bases between. In DNA form, the CDR3 reads TGTGCCAGCAGTTTTAGCGGAAGGAACACTGAAGCTTTCTTT. Its protein product is CASSFSGRNTEAFF.

Here the CDR3 reads CASSQDRGQVGYTF. The DNA for the CDR3 is TGTGCCAGTAGTCAAGACAGGGGGCAAGTGGGCTACACCTTC. The genes are TRBV19 and TRBJ1-2; 10 bases are shared with TRBD1. Germline CDR1 LNHDA, CDR2 SQIVND (reference sequence). Trimming removed 5 bases from V and 8 bases from J; junction bases left unmatched: 8. The CDR3 covers 14 residues. Based on the CDR3 plus reference TRBV19 and TRBJ1-2, the full variable domain is DGGITQSPKYLFRKEGQNVTLSCEQNLNHDAMYWYRQDPGQGLRLIYYSQIVNDFQKGDIAEGYSVSREKKESFPLTVTSAQKNPTAFYLCASSQDRGQVGYTFGSGTRLTVV.